This T cell receptor (beta chain) was documented in a study of blood T cell repertoires in COVID-19. Original data processing: Reference gene primer amplification gave nucleated cell count estimates. Only in-frame clones appear in the TCRdb table, and some are missing; sequencing was by immunoSEQ multiplex PCR. From that table come the V and J calls and clone size; the DNA was used to work out D and trimming. There are fewer than 350,000 clones in the sample; roughly 85% occur only once, and 1.5% to 2% lies in the top ten. Recruitment covered about two dozen US areas and drew participants whose ages spanned roughly 18 to 90 years. The germline gives CDR1 SGHRS, CDR2 YFSETQ. Between the trimmed V and J ends, which lost 0 bases and 6 bases, there was a span of 6 bases. The CDR3 has 12 residues.

The specimen sequenced was PBMCs or T cells enriched from blood (not recorded which). The source is a woman aged 25 to 39 who had been exposed to COVID-19. The chain carries TRBV5-1 and TRBJ1-2, with unresolved D. The chain's CDR3 is CASSLDGDGYTF. CDR3 sequence (DNA): TGCGCCAGCAGCTTGGACGGGGATGGCTACACCTTC.